These 2 T cell receptor beta chains were sequenced from one sample in a study of T cell changes during pregnancy in multiple sclerosis. TCRdb's table, derived via immunoSEQ multiplex PCR, lists solely in-frame clones and lacks some. The profile shows 40,000 to 45,000 clones, approximately 89% of them singletons. Specimen: CD4+ T cells from peripheral blood mononuclear cells, collected in the first trimester of pregnancy. All receptors come from a female donor with multiple sclerosis, enrolled in a pregnancy study.

This chain joins TRBV18 and TRBJ1-5; D call uncertain. V shed 3 bases and J shed 5 bases, with 5 bases lying between them. Germline CDR1 is KGHSH and CDR2 is LQKENI. The CDR3 loop spans 12 amino acids. CDR3 in DNA: TGTGCCAGCTCACCGTTAGATCAGCCCCAGCATTTT. This gives the protein CASSPLDQPQHF. The whole variable domain, remainder taken from reference TRBV18 and TRBJ1-5, is NAGVMQNPRHLVRRRGQEARLRCSPMKGHSHVYWYRQLPEEGLKFMVYLQKENIIDESGMPKERFSAEFPKEGPSILRIQQVVRGDSAAYFCASSPLDQPQHFGDGTRLSIL.

The chain combines TRBV19 with TRBJ1-5, with D unclear. The CDR3 totals 12 residues. CDR1 LNHDA and CDR2 SQIVND come from the germline V gene (reference sequence). V was pared by 5 bases and J by 15 bases, with 17 bases between. CDR3 region: CASSSNGLLPHF. The CDR3 nucleotides are TGTGCCAGTAGTTCGAACGGTCTACTTCCGCATTTT. Full variable domain (remainder filled in from reference TRBV19 and TRBJ1-5): DGGITQSPKYLFRKEGQNVTLSCEQNLNHDAMYWYRQDPGQGLRLIYYSQIVNDFQKGDIAEGYSVSREKKESFPLTVTSAQKNPTAFYLCASSSNGLLPHFGDGTRLSIL.